This TCR beta chain appears in the sequencing data of a study of CD8 T cells in Susac syndrome. The CDR3 is made up of 16 amino acids. Germline CDR1 MNHNS, CDR2 SASEGT. Trimming cost V 8 bases and J 5 bases, with 21 bases left between them. RNA totalling about 0.45 to 1 ug underwent reverse transcription with random hexamers. Via MiXCR, TCRdb re-called the immunoSEQ multiplex PCR reads, giving one row per CDR3 protein. The sample includes roughly 130,000 distinct CDR3 sequences, roughly 96% of them seen just once. Sequenced sample: CD4+ T cells from PBMCs. The receptor's source is a human donor in good health. The J gene is TRBJ1-4, the V gene TRBV6-1, with a possible D match to TRBD1 (5 bases). The CDR3 bases are TGTGCCAGCGGCCGCGGTGAGGGACGATGGAATGAAAAACTGTTTTTT. Translated, it gives CASGRGEGRWNEKLFF.